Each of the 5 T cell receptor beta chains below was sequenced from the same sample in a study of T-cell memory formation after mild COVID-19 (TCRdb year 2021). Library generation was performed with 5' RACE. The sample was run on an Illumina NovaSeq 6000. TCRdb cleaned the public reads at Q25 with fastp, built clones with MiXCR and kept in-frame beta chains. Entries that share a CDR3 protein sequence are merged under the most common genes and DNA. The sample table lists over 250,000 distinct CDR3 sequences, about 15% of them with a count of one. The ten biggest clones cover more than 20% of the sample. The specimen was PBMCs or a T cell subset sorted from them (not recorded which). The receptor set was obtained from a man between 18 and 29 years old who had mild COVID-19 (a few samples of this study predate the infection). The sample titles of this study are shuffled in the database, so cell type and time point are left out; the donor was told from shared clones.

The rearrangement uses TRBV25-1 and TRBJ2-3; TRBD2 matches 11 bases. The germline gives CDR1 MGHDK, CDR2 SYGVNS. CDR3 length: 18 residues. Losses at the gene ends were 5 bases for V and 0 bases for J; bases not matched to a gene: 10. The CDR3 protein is CASSLPPGLAESTDTQYF. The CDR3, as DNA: TGTGCCAGCAGTCTGCCTCCGGGACTAGCGGAAAGCACAGATACGCAGTATTTT.

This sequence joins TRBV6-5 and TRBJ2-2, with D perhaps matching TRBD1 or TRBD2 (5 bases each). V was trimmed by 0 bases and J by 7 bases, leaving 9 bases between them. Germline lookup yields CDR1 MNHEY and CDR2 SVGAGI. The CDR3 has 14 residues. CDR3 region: CASSYSGVYGELFF. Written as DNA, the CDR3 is TGTGCCAGCAGTTACTCGGGGGTGTACGGGGAGCTGTTTTTT.

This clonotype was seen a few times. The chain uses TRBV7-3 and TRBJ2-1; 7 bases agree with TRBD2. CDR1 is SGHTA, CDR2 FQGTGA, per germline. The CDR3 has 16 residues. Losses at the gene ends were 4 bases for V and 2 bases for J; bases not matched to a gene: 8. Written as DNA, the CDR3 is TGTGCCAGCAGCTCTTTAGCGGGTGCAACCTACAATGAGCAGTTCTTC. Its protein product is CASSSLAGATYNEQFF.

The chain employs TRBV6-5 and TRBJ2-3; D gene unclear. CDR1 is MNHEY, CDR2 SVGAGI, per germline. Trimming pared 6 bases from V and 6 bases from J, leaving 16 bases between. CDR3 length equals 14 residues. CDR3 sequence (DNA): TGTGCCAGCAGCCGTGGATCGCCCGGGGATACGCAGTATTTT. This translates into CASSRGSPGDTQYF.

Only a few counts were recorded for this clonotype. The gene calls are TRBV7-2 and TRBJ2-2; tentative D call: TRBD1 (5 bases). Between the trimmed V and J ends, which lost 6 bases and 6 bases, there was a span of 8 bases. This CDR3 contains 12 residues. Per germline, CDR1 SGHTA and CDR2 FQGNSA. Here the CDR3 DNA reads TGTGCCAGCAGAGGGGATTCCGGGGAGCTGTTTTTT. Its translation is CASRGDSGELFF.